This entry is about one TCR beta chain. Its antigen has not been determined. Base-call qualities are not available, and no considerably larger clone is one nucleotide away. The library was made by the immunoSEQ multiplex PCR assay. About 10^5 TCR templates per sample were assayed by the deep sequencing platform. Genomic DNA extracted from sorted T cells was used for TCRbeta CDR3 sequencing. On the study's bioinformatics: The R programming language was used for clonal analysis of TCRbeta CDR3 data. Unstimulated samples were compared with post-reaction CFSE-low samples to define alloreactive CD4+ and CD8+ clones. Regulatory or non-regulatory origin of alloreactive CD4+ clones was assigned by matching sequences to the sorted unstimulated Treg and non-Treg repertoires. TCRdb re-hosts the immuneACCESS table, in-frame sequences only. Its copies lack some clones; in the studies checked, an unresolved V gene accounts for under half of them, and the cause for the rest is not known. That table is the source of V, J and clone size, and D and trimming were worked out from the DNA. The sample table lists about 100,000 clones, 80% to 95% of them with a count of one. The ten largest clones represent 0.85% to 1.3% of the sample.

These data originate in a study of siplizumab effects on memory and regulatory T cells (dated by TCRdb to the late 2010s). About the full investigation: The effect of the anti-CD2 antibody siplizumab on alloreactive T-cell subsets was examined in allogeneic mixed lymphocyte reactions constructed from human PBMCs.

TCRbeta CDR3 sequencing was performed on sorted unstimulated T cells and on proliferating T cells recovered from mixed lymphocyte reactions. Fresh whole blood from 9 to 10 HLA-typed healthy donors served as the source for isolating PBMCs. General findings and caveats noted by the study authors: Because sequences at frequencies below about 10^-5 were poorly captured, only a minor fraction of alloreactive clones could be mapped back to unstimulated subsets. Unstimulated naive T cells appeared to be more diverse than memory T cells, and naive cells seemed to make a substantial contribution to the alloresponse. Siplizumab significantly lowered the cumulative frequency of alloreactive sequences that could be traced to unstimulated CD4+ memory T cells. Whether proliferating Tregs from siplizumab cultures actually had suppressive function was not functionally confirmed. Among mappable alloreactive CD4+ clones, the Treg-derived fraction averaged about 75% with siplizumab versus roughly 25% in control reactions. A naive or memory phenotype could not be assigned to roughly 80-97% of proliferating CD4+ or CD8+ clones.

The CDR3, cysteine through phenylalanine, is 12 amino acids long. Just the 36-base CDR3 DNA is kept, in frame starting at base 1. From a lookup of the germline V gene, CDR1 and CDR2 are SQVTM and ANQGSEA. V was cut back by 5 bases and J by 1 base, leaving a gap of 9 bases between them. The material sequenced was CD4+ T cells sorted from blood. This clonotype was sampled from a human donor in good health. The V and J genes are TRBV29-1 and TRBJ2-7, with TRBD1 perhaps the D gene, on 6 matching bases. The DNA sequence is TGCAGCGTTAATACAGGGTCCTACGAGCAGTACTTC. Its translation reads: CSVNTGSYEQYF.